Below, 10 T cell receptor beta chains from the same sample are listed, as sequenced in a study of blood T cells in healthy people across ages. It was with a sample-barcoded 5' primer and a J-beta primer mix that a second PCR of roughly 7 to 12 cycles was run. Via MiXCR, TCRdb re-called the 5' RACE reads, giving one row per CDR3 protein. Among about 760,000 distinct CDR3 sequences, roughly 25% were seen once, and the ten largest hold 9.4%. Another study also made use of these data, one on T cells of mothers and their children.

Sequencing was carried out using blood. The receptors stem from a boy aged 5 to 17 in good health.

The table lists this clonotype with a count of one. The chain uses TRBV2 and TRBJ1-5, with D hard to call. Germline values: CDR1 SNHLY, CDR2 FYNNEI. CDR3 length: 13 residues. V was shortened by 7 bases and J by 4 bases, with 11 bases between the two germline ends. CDR3 sequence reads: CASNRQQNQPQHF. CDR3 in DNA: TGTGCCAGCAACCGACAACAGAATCAGCCCCAGCATTTT.

The rearrangement uses TRBV5-1 and TRBJ2-7; 8 bases line up with TRBD1. The V and J ends lost 0 bases and 4 bases, in that order; junction bases with no gene match: 6. CDR1 is SGHRS, CDR2 YFSETQ, per germline. The CDR3 covers 15 residues. The CDR3: CASSLEGQGGYEQYF. The CDR3 bases are TGCGCCAGCAGCTTGGAAGGACAGGGAGGTTACGAGCAGTACTTC.

Only a few counts were recorded for this clonotype. The chain joins TRBV11-2 to TRBJ1-4, with D unresolved. The germline V gene encodes CDR1 SGHAT and CDR2 FQNNGV. The CDR3 extends over 14 amino acids. V was shortened by 0 bases and J by 7 bases, with 9 bases between the two germline ends. As DNA, the CDR3 is TGTGCCAGCAGCTTAGATCCCTCGAGTGAAAAACTGTTTTTT. Protein product: CASSLDPSSEKLFF.

This chain connects TRBV11-2 to TRBJ2-5; D not certain. The CDR3 is 13 amino acids. Germline assignment: CDR1 SGHAT and CDR2 FQNNGV. V gave up 1 base and J gave up 5 bases, with 8 bases separating them. Here the CDR3 reads CASSLVSTETQYF. CDR3 DNA: TGTGCCAGCAGCTTAGTTAGTACGGAGACCCAGTACTTC.

The gene calls are TRBV29-1 and TRBJ2-3; perhaps TRBD2 as D (6 bases). CDR3 length equals 14 residues. V was cut by 4 bases and J by 2 bases, with 13 bases left in between. Per germline, CDR1 SQVTM and CDR2 ANQGSEA. The CDR3 DNA reads TGCAGCGTTGGGCCGGGACTTCACACAGATACGCAGTATTTT. It encodes CSVGPGLHTDTQYF.

This clonotype was seen only a few times. The chain joins TRBV29-1 to TRBJ2-5; D may be TRBD1 (6 bases). The germline gives CDR1 SQVTM, CDR2 ANQGSEA. The CDR3 covers 15 residues. V lost 2 bases, J lost 0 bases, and 13 bases lay in between. CDR3 sequence (DNA): TGCAGCGTTGAACAGGACAGAGGGTACCAAGAGACCCAGTACTTC. Protein sequence: CSVEQDRGYQETQYF.

The chain couples TRBV12-3 or TRBV12-4 to TRBJ2-5; D not resolved. The J call is doubtful: the DNA matches TRBJ2-1 better. This CDR3 is built from 13 residues. The CDR3 DNA follows: TGTGCCAGCAGGTTGAGTGTGTACAATGAGCAGTTCTTC. It specifies CASRLSVYNEQFF.

This clonotype was counted only a few times. The genes are TRBV11-2 and TRBJ1-4; D remains ambiguous. The V end lost 5 bases, the J end lost 4 bases, and 11 bases lay between the germline ends. The CDR3 spans 14 residues. Per germline, CDR1 SGHAT and CDR2 FQNNGV. The CDR3 coding sequence is TGTGCCAGCAGCAACAGTGAACTTAATGAAAAACTGTTTTTT. Translation gives CASSNSELNEKLFF.

This clonotype was counted between two and nine times. V and J are TRBV7-8 and TRBJ2-1; D uncertain. V lost 1 base and J lost 7, with 8 bases in between. Looked up from germline, CDR1 is SGHVS and CDR2 is FQNEAQ. The CDR3 has 13 amino acids. CDR3 in DNA: TGTGCCAGCAGCTTAGGACGGCAGAATGAGCAGTTCTTC. Its protein product is CASSLGRQNEQFF.

Of note for this clonotype: One junction end disagrees with the germline gene, perhaps due to a read error. The chain recombines TRBV9 with TRBJ1-1, with D possibly matching TRBD1 (5 bases). CDR1 is SGDLS and CDR2 is YYNGEE in the germline V gene. This CDR3 contains 14 residues. The CDR3 region is CTSSGGVSIAEAFF. Here the CDR3 DNA reads TGTACCAGCAGCGGAGGGGTTTCGATCGCTGAAGCTTTCTTT. Full variable domain (remainder filled in from reference TRBV9 and TRBJ1-1): DSGVTQTPKHLITATGQRVTLRCSPRSGDLSVYWYQQSLDQGLQFLIQYYNGEERAKGNILERFSAQQFPDLHSELNLSSLELGDSALYFCTSSGGVSIAEAFFGQGTRLTVV.